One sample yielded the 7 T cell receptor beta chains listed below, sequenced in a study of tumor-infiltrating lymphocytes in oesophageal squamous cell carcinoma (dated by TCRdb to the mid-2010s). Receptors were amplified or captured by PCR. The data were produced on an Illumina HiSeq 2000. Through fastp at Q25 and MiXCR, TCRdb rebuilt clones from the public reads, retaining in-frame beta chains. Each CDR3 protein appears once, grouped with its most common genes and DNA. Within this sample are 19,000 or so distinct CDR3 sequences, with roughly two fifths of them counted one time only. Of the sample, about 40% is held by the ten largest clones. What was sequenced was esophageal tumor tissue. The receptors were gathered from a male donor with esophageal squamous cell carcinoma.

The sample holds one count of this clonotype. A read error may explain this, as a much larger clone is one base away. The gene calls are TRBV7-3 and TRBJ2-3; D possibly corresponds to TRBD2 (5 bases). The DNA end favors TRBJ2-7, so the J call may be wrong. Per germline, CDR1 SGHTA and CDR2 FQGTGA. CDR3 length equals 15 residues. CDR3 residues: CASSLRETPYNEQYF. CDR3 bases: TGTGCCAGCAGCTTAAGGGAGACCCCCTACAATGAGCAGTACTTC.

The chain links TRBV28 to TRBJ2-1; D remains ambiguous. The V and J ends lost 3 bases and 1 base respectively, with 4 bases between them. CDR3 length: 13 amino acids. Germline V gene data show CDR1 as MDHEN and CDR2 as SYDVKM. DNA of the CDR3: TGTGCCAGCAGTTTCGGGTCCTACAATGAGCAGTTCTTC. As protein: CASSFGSYNEQFF.

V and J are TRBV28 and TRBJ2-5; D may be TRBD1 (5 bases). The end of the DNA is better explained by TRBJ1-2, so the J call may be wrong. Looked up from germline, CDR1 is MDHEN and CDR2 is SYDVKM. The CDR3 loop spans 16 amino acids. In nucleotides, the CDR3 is TGTGCCAGCAGTCGGGGGACCGACGTTTTTAACTATGGCTACACCTTC. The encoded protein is CASSRGTDVFNYGYTF.

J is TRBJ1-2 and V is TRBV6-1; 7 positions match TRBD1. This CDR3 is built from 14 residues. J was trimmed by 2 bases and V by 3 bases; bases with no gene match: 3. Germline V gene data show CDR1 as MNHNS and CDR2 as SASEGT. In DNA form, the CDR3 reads TGTGCCAGCAGTGACGAGGGACAGAACTATGGCTACACCTTC. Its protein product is CASSDEGQNYGYTF.

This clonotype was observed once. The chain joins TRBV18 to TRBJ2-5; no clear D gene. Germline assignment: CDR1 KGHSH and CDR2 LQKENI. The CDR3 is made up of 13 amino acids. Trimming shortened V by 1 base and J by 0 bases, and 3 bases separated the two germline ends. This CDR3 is CASSPRNQETQYF. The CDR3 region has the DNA TGTGCCAGCTCACCACGCAACCAAGAGACCCAGTACTTC.

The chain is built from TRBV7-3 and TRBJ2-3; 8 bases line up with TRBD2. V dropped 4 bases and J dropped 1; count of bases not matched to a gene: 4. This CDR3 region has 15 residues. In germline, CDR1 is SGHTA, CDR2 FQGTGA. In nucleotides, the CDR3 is TGTGCCAGCAGCTCCCAACTAGCGGGCACAGATACGCAGTATTTT. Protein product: CASSSQLAGTDTQYF.

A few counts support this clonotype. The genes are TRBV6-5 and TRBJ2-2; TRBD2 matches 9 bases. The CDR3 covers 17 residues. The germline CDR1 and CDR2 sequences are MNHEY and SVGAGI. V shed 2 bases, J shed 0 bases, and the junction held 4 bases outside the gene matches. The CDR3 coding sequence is TGTGCCAGCAGTTACATACGCGGGGGGGCGAACACCGGGGAGCTGTTTTTT. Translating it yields CASSYIRGGANTGELFF.